This is a list of T cell receptor beta chains from one sample in a study of shared clonotypes between healthy human individuals. Sequencing was performed with immunoSEQ multiplex PCR; in TCRdb, only in-frame clones are kept and a portion is missing. The table lists 600,000 to 750,000 clones, around 70% of them singletons. The sample consisted of memory CD4+ T cells sorted from blood. These receptor sequences come from a woman in her 30s in good health. Each CDR3 is given with its conserved first and last residue. Each record gives: D gene, V gene, clone size, J gene, CDR3 protein, CDR3 DNA. D genes are given only for firm matches. Only part of the rows carry a size: once, few, many, or a class if the clone is expanded.

d_call: -
v_call: TRBV18
clone_size: -
j_call: TRBJ1-3
cdr3_aa: CASSPGTNGNTIYF
cdr3_nt: TGTGCCAGCTCACCGGGGACAAACGGAAACACCATATATTTT

d_call: -
v_call: TRBV4-2
clone_size: -
j_call: TRBJ1-2
cdr3_aa: CASSQDSYGYTF
cdr3_nt: TGTGCCAGCAGCCAAGACTCCTATGGCTACACCTTC

d_call: -
v_call: TRBV29-1
clone_size: -
j_call: TRBJ1-1
cdr3_aa: CSVDRGGYTEAFF
cdr3_nt: TGCAGCGTTGATCGCGGAGGCTACACTGAAGCTTTCTTT

d_call: TRBD2
v_call: TRBV28
clone_size: -
j_call: TRBJ2-2
cdr3_aa: CASSLYSGRAEEELFF
cdr3_nt: TGTGCCAGCAGCCTCTACAGCGGGAGGGCCGAGGAGGAGCTGTTTTTT

d_call: TRBD1
v_call: TRBV5-8
clone_size: -
j_call: TRBJ1-1
cdr3_aa: CASSPRWGQGEAFF
cdr3_nt: TGTGCCAGCAGCCCCCGGTGGGGACAGGGTGAAGCTTTCTTT

d_call: -
v_call: TRBV11-2
clone_size: -
j_call: TRBJ2-5
cdr3_aa: CASSRTQETQYF
cdr3_nt: TGTGCCAGCAGCAGAACCCAAGAGACCCAGTACTTC

d_call: TRBD2
v_call: TRBV11-2
clone_size: -
j_call: TRBJ2-5
cdr3_aa: CASSFKTGLAGSLTGTQYF
cdr3_nt: TGTGCCAGCAGCTTCAAGACGGGACTAGCGGGCTCTCTGACTGGGACCCAGTACTTC

d_call: -
v_call: TRBV12-2
clone_size: -
j_call: TRBJ2-1
cdr3_aa: CASRFSRDQAYNEQFF
cdr3_nt: TGTGCAAGTCGCTTTAGCCGGGACCAAGCCTACAATGAGCAGTTCTTC

d_call: TRBD2
v_call: TRBV5-6
clone_size: -
j_call: TRBJ2-7
cdr3_aa: CASRRLAGKPYEQYF
cdr3_nt: TGTGCCAGCAGGCGTCTAGCGGGTAAACCCTACGAGCAGTACTTC

d_call: TRBD2
v_call: TRBV30
clone_size: -
j_call: TRBJ2-1
cdr3_aa: CACPWPGLDNEQFF
cdr3_nt: TGTGCCTGCCCATGGCCGGGACTAGACAATGAGCAGTTCTTC

d_call: -
v_call: TRBV30
clone_size: -
j_call: TRBJ1-5
cdr3_aa: CAWTGHPINQPQHF
cdr3_nt: TGTGCCTGGACGGGACACCCGATCAATCAGCCCCAGCATTTT

d_call: -
v_call: TRBV11-2
clone_size: many
j_call: TRBJ2-5
cdr3_aa: CASSLAGAGETQYF
cdr3_nt: TGTGCCAGCAGCTTAGCAGGGGCAGGGGAGACCCAGTACTTC

d_call: TRBD1
v_call: TRBV27
clone_size: -
j_call: TRBJ1-2
cdr3_aa: CASRLQGAFNGYTF
cdr3_nt: TGTGCCAGCAGACTGCAGGGGGCGTTTAATGGCTACACCTTC

d_call: TRBD2
v_call: TRBV5-4
clone_size: -
j_call: TRBJ2-1
cdr3_aa: CASSTGTTSGSYNEQFF
cdr3_nt: TGTGCCAGCAGCACAGGAACGACTAGCGGGAGCTACAATGAGCAGTTCTTC

d_call: -
v_call: TRBV6-5
clone_size: -
j_call: TRBJ2-7
cdr3_aa: CASSYSHRAHEQYF
cdr3_nt: TGTGCCAGCAGTTACTCCCACAGGGCTCACGAGCAGTACTTC

d_call: -
v_call: TRBV11-2
clone_size: once
j_call: TRBJ2-2
cdr3_aa: CASRLAGGTGELFF
cdr3_nt: TGTGCCAGCAGGTTGGCCGGAGGGACCGGGGAGCTGTTTTTT

d_call: -
v_call: TRBV7-2
clone_size: -
j_call: TRBJ1-1
cdr3_aa: CASSSDGLIEAFF
cdr3_nt: TGTGCCAGCAGCTCGGACGGTCTGATAGAAGCTTTCTTT

d_call: -
v_call: TRBV15
clone_size: once
j_call: TRBJ1-5
cdr3_aa: CATSRGQGTSNQPQHF
cdr3_nt: TGTGCCACCAGCAGAGGGCAGGGTACTAGCAATCAGCCCCAGCATTTT

d_call: -
v_call: TRBV25-1
clone_size: -
j_call: TRBJ2-4
cdr3_aa: CASSEYRGAKNIQYF
cdr3_nt: TGTGCCAGCAGTGAATACCGGGGCGCAAAAAACATTCAGTACTTC

d_call: TRBD1
v_call: TRBV18
clone_size: few
j_call: TRBJ2-5
cdr3_aa: CASSPPRQGDRGQETQYF
cdr3_nt: TGTGCCAGCTCACCACCGAGGCAGGGGGATCGGGGCCAAGAGACCCAGTACTTC

d_call: TRBD1
v_call: TRBV4-1
clone_size: -
j_call: TRBJ2-2
cdr3_aa: CASGSRDRGNGELFF
cdr3_nt: TGCGCCAGCGGCAGTCGAGACAGGGGGAACGGGGAGCTGTTTTTT

d_call: -
v_call: TRBV28
clone_size: -
j_call: TRBJ1-2
cdr3_aa: CASRQTGYYGYTF
cdr3_nt: TGTGCCAGCAGACAGACAGGCTACTATGGCTACACCTTC

d_call: TRBD1
v_call: TRBV18
clone_size: -
j_call: TRBJ2-5
cdr3_aa: CASSTTGTGLETQYF
cdr3_nt: TGTGCCAGCTCAACTACCGGGACAGGCCTTGAGACCCAGTACTTC

d_call: TRBD2
v_call: TRBV30
clone_size: -
j_call: TRBJ2-2
cdr3_aa: CACRLARRTGELFF
cdr3_nt: TGTGCCTGTCGACTAGCGAGGCGAACCGGGGAGCTGTTTTTT

d_call: -
v_call: TRBV5-4
clone_size: -
j_call: TRBJ1-1
cdr3_aa: CASSRRDSNTEAFF
cdr3_nt: TGTGCCAGCAGCCGTCGGGATTCTAACACTGAAGCTTTCTTT

d_call: -
v_call: TRBV7-2
clone_size: -
j_call: TRBJ2-7
cdr3_aa: CASSLHQGGEQYF
cdr3_nt: TGTGCCAGCAGCTTACATCAGGGCGGGGAGCAGTACTTC

d_call: -
v_call: TRBV6-5
clone_size: -
j_call: TRBJ1-4
cdr3_aa: CASSYTLSNEKLFF
cdr3_nt: TGTGCCAGCAGTTACACCCTATCAAATGAAAAACTGTTTTTT

d_call: -
v_call: TRBV2
clone_size: -
j_call: TRBJ1-4
cdr3_aa: CAAPYRLVDEKLFF
cdr3_nt: TGTGCCGCCCCATATAGGTTAGTTGACGAAAAACTGTTTTTT

d_call: -
v_call: TRBV10-1
clone_size: -
j_call: TRBJ2-7
cdr3_aa: CASSFMKGHEQYF
cdr3_nt: TGCGCCAGCAGTTTTATGAAAGGCCACGAGCAGTACTTC

d_call: -
v_call: TRBV11-2
clone_size: -
j_call: TRBJ1-1
cdr3_aa: CASSSTVEAFF
cdr3_nt: TGTGCCAGCAGCTCGACGGTTGAAGCTTTCTTT

d_call: TRBD2
v_call: TRBV4-1
clone_size: -
j_call: TRBJ2-3
cdr3_aa: CASSLGGSGMPDTQYF
cdr3_nt: TGCGCCAGCAGCCTCGGTGGAAGCGGGATGCCAGATACGCAGTATTTT

d_call: -
v_call: TRBV27
clone_size: many
j_call: TRBJ2-6
cdr3_aa: CASSFRLTSGANVLTF
cdr3_nt: TGTGCCAGCAGTTTCCGACTGACCTCTGGGGCCAACGTCCTGACTTTC

d_call: -
v_call: TRBV6-1
clone_size: -
j_call: TRBJ2-7
cdr3_aa: CASSLITVYEQYF
cdr3_nt: TGTGCCAGCAGCCTCATTACGGTCTACGAGCAGTACTTC

d_call: -
v_call: TRBV28
clone_size: -
j_call: TRBJ2-1
cdr3_aa: CASSFLEYEQFF
cdr3_nt: TGTGCCAGCAGTTTCCTAGAGTATGAGCAGTTCTTC

d_call: -
v_call: TRBV5-6
clone_size: -
j_call: TRBJ2-2
cdr3_aa: CASSFSGELFF
cdr3_nt: TGTGCCAGCAGCTTTTCCGGGGAGCTGTTTTTT

d_call: TRBD1
v_call: TRBV10-1
clone_size: few
j_call: TRBJ2-1
cdr3_aa: CASSDRTGGNEQFF
cdr3_nt: TGCGCCAGCAGTGATAGGACAGGGGGCAATGAGCAGTTCTTC

d_call: -
v_call: TRBV2
clone_size: many
j_call: TRBJ2-7
cdr3_aa: CASSVKYEQYF
cdr3_nt: TGTGCCAGCAGTGTGAAGTACGAGCAGTACTTC

d_call: -
v_call: TRBV18
clone_size: -
j_call: TRBJ1-4
cdr3_aa: CASSPQAETNEKLFF
cdr3_nt: TGTGCCAGCTCACCGCAGGCAGAAACTAATGAAAAACTGTTTTTT

d_call: -
v_call: TRBV28
clone_size: -
j_call: TRBJ2-7
cdr3_aa: CASRNQGSSYEQYF
cdr3_nt: TGTGCCAGCAGAAACCAGGGATCGAGCTACGAGCAGTACTTC

d_call: -
v_call: TRBV6-7
clone_size: -
j_call: TRBJ1-5
cdr3_aa: CASSFRDFGNQPQHF
cdr3_nt: TGTGCCAGCAGTTTCAGGGACTTTGGCAATCAGCCCCAGCATTTT

d_call: -
v_call: TRBV19
clone_size: few
j_call: TRBJ2-5
cdr3_aa: CASSIAGTQETQYF
cdr3_nt: TGTGCCAGTAGTATTGCGGGAACCCAAGAGACCCAGTACTTC

d_call: -
v_call: TRBV7-9
clone_size: -
j_call: TRBJ2-1
cdr3_aa: CASSPLSSYNEQFF
cdr3_nt: TGTGCCAGCAGCCCGCTAAGCTCCTACAATGAGCAGTTCTTC

d_call: TRBD1
v_call: TRBV6-1
clone_size: -
j_call: TRBJ2-7
cdr3_aa: CASSALDRGAYEQYF
cdr3_nt: TGTGCCAGCAGTGCCCTGGACAGGGGCGCCTACGAGCAGTACTTC

d_call: -
v_call: TRBV5-1
clone_size: -
j_call: TRBJ2-2
cdr3_aa: CASNQGSDTGELFF
cdr3_nt: TGCGCCAGCAATCAGGGGTCAGACACCGGGGAGCTGTTTTTT